These T cell receptor beta chains were read from a single sample in a study of blood T cell repertoires in COVID-19. Clones were sequenced by immunoSEQ multiplex PCR, and TCRdb holds only the in-frame ones, with some missing. This table has around 150,000 clones, 70% to 90% appearing once. Sequences were obtained from peripheral blood. The origin of the receptors is a woman aged 55-75 years with COVID-19, enrolled during active disease. CDR3s include the opening cysteine and the closing phenylalanine or tryptophan. The D gene is left open where the match is weak. Expanded clones get a size class; other rows say once, few or many, or leave the size out.

>TRBD1|-|TRBJ1-1|TRBV4-1
TGCGCCAGCAGCCAGGACAGGGGATACACTGAAGCTTTCTTT
CASSQDRGYTEAFF
>-|once|TRBJ1-4|TRBV19
TGTGCCAGTAGTCAGCGCCGGGGACTTAGGGATGAAAAACTGTTTTTT
CASSQRRGLRDEKLFF
>-|-|TRBJ1-2|TRBV27
TGTGCCAGCAGTTTACTCGACGACAGACGAGGCTACACCTTC
CASSLLDDRRGYTF
>-|once|TRBJ1-2|TRBV2
TGTGCCAGCACTGGGCAGGGCACCCTCTATGGCTACACCTTC
CASTGQGTLYGYTF
>TRBD1|once|TRBJ2-2|TRBV10-1
TGCGCCAGCGGACAGGGGGTGAACACCGGGGAGCTGTTTTTT
CASGQGVNTGELFF
>-|-|TRBJ2-7|TRBV27
TGTGCCAGCAGTTTATTTCCCCCTCGGACACTATTAACCTACGAGCAGTACTTC
CASSLFPPRTLLTYEQYF
>-|-|TRBJ1-2|TRBV4-1
TGCGCCAGCAGCCAAGACCAGGTCCGGGAAGATGGCTACACCTTC
CASSQDQVREDGYTF
>-|many|TRBJ2-1|TRBV24-1
TGTGCCACCAGTACCTCAGGGGGGACATACAATGAGCAGTTCTTC
CATSTSGGTYNEQFF
>TRBD2|-|TRBJ2-4|TRBV18
TGTGCCAGCTCACCAGGACTAGCGGACAAAAACATTCAGTACTTC
CASSPGLADKNIQYF
>TRBD1|-|TRBJ2-7|TRBV13
TGTGCCAGCAGCTCATCCCGGGACAGGAGCTCCTACGAGCAGTACTTC
CASSSSRDRSSYEQYF
>TRBD1|-|TRBJ1-2|TRBV5-5
TGTGCCAGCAGCTTGGAGATTGGGACAGGGTACTATGGCTACACCTTC
CASSLEIGTGYYGYTF
>TRBD2|-|TRBJ2-5|TRBV11-3
TGTGCCAGCAGCCCGGGGCTAGCGGGAACGGAGACCCAGTACTTC
CASSPGLAGTETQYF
>TRBD1|-|TRBJ1-6|TRBV2
TGTGCCGCTTCCTTTGACAGGGGCTACTCACCCCTCCACTTT
CAASFDRGYSPLHF
>-|-|TRBJ2-3|TRBV11-2
TGTGCCAGCAGCCTCAGGGGAGGGGGTACGGATACGCAGTATTTT
CASSLRGGGTDTQYF
>-|-|TRBJ2-2|TRBV5-1
TGCGCCAGCAGCTTGTTTTCTAGCGAAAACACCGGGGAGCTGTTTTTT
CASSLFSSENTGELFF
>TRBD1|-|TRBJ1-3|TRBV6-6
TGTGCCAGCAGTTACCTTAGGGGGCGCAGTGGAAACACCATATATTTT
CASSYLRGRSGNTIYF
>TRBD2|once|TRBJ2-5|TRBV5-1
TGCGCCAGCAGCTCCCACGGGACTAGCGGCAAAGAGACCCAGTACTTC
CASSSHGTSGKETQYF
>-|-|TRBJ1-2|TRBV30
TGTGCCTGGAGTCCTCAGGGATGGGGGCCGACGAACTATGGCTACACCTTC
CAWSPQGWGPTNYGYTF
>TRBD2|-|TRBJ2-1|TRBV6-5
TGTGCCAGCATTTCCGGGACTAGCGGAAGGAGGGAGCAGTTCTTC
CASISGTSGRREQFF
>-|-|TRBJ1-1|TRBV6-5
TGTGCCAGCAGTTCGGACAGGAACACTGAAGCTTTCTTT
CASSSDRNTEAFF
>TRBD1|few|TRBJ1-4|TRBV2
TGTGCCAGCACCCAGGACAGGGGGAATGAAAAACTGTTTTTT
CASTQDRGNEKLFF
>-|-|TRBJ1-2|TRBV19
TGTGCCAGTAGTATAGTCAGTTCTAACTATGGCTACACCTTC
CASSIVSSNYGYTF
>-|few|TRBJ2-5|TRBV12-5
TGTGCTAGTGGGGAAGGAATAGCGACCCAGTACTTC
CASGEGIATQYF
>-|once|TRBJ1-6|TRBV2
TGTGCCAGCACTACAGGAGATAATTCACCCCTCCACTTT
CASTTGDNSPLHF
>TRBD1|-|TRBJ2-1|TRBV27
TGTGCCAGCAGTTCGGGACAGGGATTTTACAATGAGCAGTTCTTC
CASSSGQGFYNEQFF
>-|-|TRBJ2-3|TRBV6-5
TGTGCCACCACAACGAGGGGCACAGATACGCAGTATTTT
CATTTRGTDTQYF
>-|-|TRBJ1-1|TRBV5-1
TGCGCCAGCAGCCAGGACATTAACACTGAAGCTTTCTTT
CASSQDINTEAFF
>TRBD1|-|TRBJ1-5|TRBV7-9
TGTGCCAGCAGCTTAGAAGGGGGCGGGCAGCCCCAGCATTTT
CASSLEGGGQPQHF
>TRBD2|-|TRBJ2-5|TRBV6-1
TGTGCCAGCAGTGAAGTGAGCGGGGGGGCAGAGACCCAGTACTTC
CASSEVSGGAETQYF
>TRBD1|-|TRBJ1-3|TRBV10-3
TGTGCCACCCAGACAGGGCCCGGAAACACCATATATTTT
CATQTGPGNTIYF
>-|-|TRBJ2-3|TRBV3-1/TRBV3-2
TGTGCCAGCAGCCACCTTTCTCTAGGGGGGGTGAGCACAGATACGCAGTATTTT
CASSHLSLGGVSTDTQYF
>TRBD1|-|TRBJ1-2|TRBV3-1/TRBV3-2
TGTGCCACCCAGGACAGGGGAGGATACGACTATGGCTACACCTTC
CATQDRGGYDYGYTF
>-|-|TRBJ2-1|TRBV19
TGTGCCAGTAGAAAGGCAGTAGGGGCCGGATCCTACAATGAGCAGTTCTTC
CASRKAVGAGSYNEQFF
>TRBD1|-|TRBJ1-4|TRBV4-1
TGCGCCAGCAGCCTCGTTGGGGGCAGACAGGGCGAAAAACTGTTTTTT
CASSLVGGRQGEKLFF
>-|-|TRBJ1-6|TRBV7-8
TGTGCCGCGAGGGGACTCTCTAATTCACCCCTCCACTTT
CAARGLSNSPLHF
>TRBD1|-|TRBJ1-2|TRBV3-1/TRBV3-2
TGTGCCAGCAGCCAAGAGACAGGGGGGGGAGGCTACACCTTC
CASSQETGGGGYTF
>TRBD1|-|TRBJ1-1|TRBV6-6
TGTGCCAGCAGTGGCTCACCGGGACAGGGGAACACTGAAGCTTTCTTT
CASSGSPGQGNTEAFF
>TRBD1|-|TRBJ1-4|TRBV12-3/TRBV12-4
TGTGCCAGCAGGGGGACAGGGGTTGAAAAACTGTTTTTT
CASRGTGVEKLFF
>-|-|TRBJ1-1|TRBV5-1
TGCGCCAGCAGCGTAAACGGGGGGCCGAACACTGAAGCTTTCTTT
CASSVNGGPNTEAFF
>-|few|TRBJ1-2|TRBV4-1
TGCGCCAGCAGCCAATTGGGGGCTTCGAGGGGCTACACCTTC
CASSQLGASRGYTF
>-|-|TRBJ2-2|TRBV19
TGTGCCAGTAAGATTAGCCCCGGCACCGGGGAGCTGTTTTTT
CASKISPGTGELFF
>-|-|TRBJ2-2|TRBV11-2
TGTGCCAGCAGCTTAGCGGGGAGCACCGGGGAGCTGTTTTTT
CASSLAGSTGELFF
>-|-|TRBJ2-1|TRBV30
TGTGCCTGGAGGTTTGAGAGCAATGAGCAGTTCTTC
CAWRFESNEQFF
>-|-|TRBJ1-2|TRBV3-1/TRBV3-2
TGTGCCAGCAGCCAAGAACGGCATGGCCAGGGAAAGCATGGCTACACCTTC
CASSQERHGQGKHGYTF
>TRBD1|-|TRBJ2-2|TRBV2
TGTGCCAGCAGGGGGACAGGTAACCCCGGGGAGCTGTTTTTT
CASRGTGNPGELFF
>TRBD1|-|TRBJ1-3|TRBV7-8
TGTGCCAGCAGCTTAGAAAGGTGGGACAGGGGGCGGCTATCCTCCTCTGGAAACACCATATATTTT
CASSLERWDRGRLSSSGNTIYF
>-|-|TRBJ2-3|TRBV5-1
TGCGCCAGCAGACCGACACTTTCTAGCACAGATACGCAGTATTTT
CASRPTLSSTDTQYF
>-|once|TRBJ1-6|TRBV7-4
TGTGCCAGCACCCTGGACACCCAAACCGTCTCAAATTCACCCCTCCACTTT
CASTLDTQTVSNSPLHF
>-|-|TRBJ1-2|TRBV18
TGTGCCAGCTCACCACCAGCCTATACAGCTTACACCTTC
CASSPPAYTAYTF
>-|-|TRBJ1-2|TRBV5-6
TGTGCCAGCAGCTTACCAGGGACAATGAACTATGGCTACACCTTC
CASSLPGTMNYGYTF
>TRBD1|-|TRBJ1-2|TRBV10-3
TGTGCCATCAGTGGGTCCGAGGCAGGGGGGACCTATGGCTACACCTTC
CAISGSEAGGTYGYTF
>TRBD1|-|TRBJ1-5|TRBV27
TGTGCCAGCAGCACCCAAGCCAGGGGGCAGGGTCAGCCCCAGCATTTT
CASSTQARGQGQPQHF